The next 2 T cell receptor beta chains were all read from a single sample in a study of shared clonotypes between healthy human individuals. Selected positively for CCR7 and CD45RO-negative, naive CD8 cells excluded terminally differentiated effector memory CD45RA+ cells. Only in-frame clones appear in the TCRdb table, and some are missing; sequencing was by immunoSEQ multiplex PCR. In the table there are around 1.9 million clones, around 93% of which are singletons. The sequencing input was naive CD8+ T cells from PBMCs. These receptors were taken from a man aged 18-30 years in good health. Some clones in this sample may be carry-over from other donors' samples.

The chain carries TRBV5-1 and TRBJ2-5; 9 bases match TRBD2. V lost 4 bases, J lost 1 base, and 17 bases stayed unmatched. Germline V gene data show CDR1 as SGHRS and CDR2 as YFSETQ. This CDR3 is built from 19 residues. The CDR3 here is CASSHPRGASGTSQETQYF. CDR3 nucleotide sequence: TGCGCCAGCAGCCACCCTCGTGGGGCTAGCGGGACCTCCCAAGAGACCCAGTACTTC.

The V gene is TRBV4-1, the J gene TRBJ2-4; TRBD2 matches 7 bases. Germline lookup yields CDR1 MGHRA and CDR2 YSYEKL. CDR3 size: 14 residues. J was trimmed by 8 bases and V by 0 bases; bases with no gene match: 4. The CDR3 DNA reads TGCGCCAGCAGCCAAGATGGAGGGAGGGACATTCAGTACTTC. This encodes CASSQDGGRDIQYF.